These 14 T cell receptor beta chains were sequenced from one sample in a study of regulatory and conventional T cells in RAG deficiency. Using immunoSEQ multiplex PCR, the repertoire was profiled, and TCRdb retains in-frame clones only, with some absent. Of approximately 30,000 clones in the sample, approximately 96% were seen once. The sorted conventional CD4+ T cells were CD25-low and CD127-high, with genomic DNA sequenced. Separately, the same data were catalogued under a study of regulatory T cells. That study reports: Primers: 52 TRBV forward and 13 TRBJ reverse.

Sequenced: CD25- CD4+ T cells sorted from blood. The receptors were sampled from a human donor in good health.

The chain combines TRBV19 with TRBJ2-7, with D tentatively TRBD1 (6 bases). Trimming removed 3 bases from V and 6 bases from J, with 15 bases in between. CDR3 length equals 14 residues. Germline loops: CDR1 LNHDA, CDR2 SQIVND (reference sequence). The CDR3 loop reads CASSIGGGSSEQYF. The CDR3 DNA sequence: TGTGCCAGTAGTATTGGGGGCGGTTCGAGCGAGCAGTACTTC.

J is TRBJ1-5 and V is TRBV7-9; the match to TRBD1 covers 10 bases. This CDR3 is 17 amino acids long. Germline V gives CDR1 SEHNR, CDR2 FQNEAQ (reference sequence). The V gene end was trimmed by 2 bases and the J gene end by 2 bases; junction bases not matched to a gene: 6. CDR3 protein: CASSLSRQGAGNQPQHF. CDR3 nucleotide sequence: TGTGCCAGCAGCTTATCTAGACAGGGGGCCGGCAATCAGCCCCAGCATTTT.

The chain couples TRBV19 to TRBJ2-1; perhaps TRBD1 as D (5 bases). Trimming left V 3 bases short and J 2 bases short, with 14 bases between. The CDR3 runs 16 residues. Germline CDR1 is LNHDA and CDR2 is SQIVND (reference sequence). CDR3 sequence reads: CASSIEMQGTYNEQFF. Here the CDR3 DNA reads TGTGCCAGTAGTATCGAAATGCAGGGCACCTACAATGAGCAGTTCTTC.

The DNA for the CDR3 is TGTGCCAGCAGTTACTCTTCTAGCGGGCCCTACGAGCAGTACTTC. Translated, it gives CASSYSSSGPYEQYF. The chain uses TRBV6-5 and TRBJ2-7; 8 bases fit TRBD2. The CDR3 totals 15 residues. From germline, CDR1 is MNHEY and CDR2 SVGAGI. V dropped 0 bases and J dropped 2; count of bases not matched to a gene: 3.

With regard to this clone: The junction differs from germline at one of its ends, possibly a read error. The same CDR3 arises from other DNA sequences in this sample as well. CDR3 protein: CASRPTSGRETQYF. The DNA for the CDR3 is TGTGCCAGTAGACCGACTAGCGGGCGGGAGACTCAGTACTTC. The chain carries TRBV19 and TRBJ2-5, with TRBD2 matching over 10 bases. CDR3 length: 14 residues. Germline CDR1 reads LNHDA; CDR2 reads SQIVND (reference sequence).

CDR3 protein: CASSPSAGTGGELFF. DNA for the CDR3: TGTGCCAGCAGCCCGAGCGCGGGGACCGGCGGGGAGCTGTTTTTT. The chain links TRBV11-2 to TRBJ2-2; TRBD2 is a possible D gene (6 bases). The CDR3 runs to 15 residues. Germline assignment: CDR1 SGHAT and CDR2 FQNNGV. The germline V and J ends were trimmed by 5 bases and 7 bases, with 17 bases remaining between them.

For this clone: This same CDR3 is encoded by further DNA sequences in the sample. The chain carries TRBV10-1 and TRBJ1-6; the D is unclear. The V end lost 2 bases, the J end lost 0 bases, and 14 bases lay between the germline ends. Germline V gives CDR1 WNHNN, CDR2 SYGVQD (reference sequence). This CDR3 is built from 18 residues. The CDR3 DNA reads as TGCGCCAGCAGTGAGGGGAGCGGAATCTCCTCCTATAATTCACCCCTCCACTTT. Residues: CASSEGSGISSYNSPLHF.

This clone was observed a handful of times. This sequence joins TRBV2 and TRBJ1-6, with 8 bases matching TRBD1. Germline CDR1 is SNHLY and CDR2 is FYNNEI. V was pared by 8 bases and J by 7 bases, with 7 bases of the junction left unmatched. This CDR3 is built from 14 residues. The CDR3 sequence is CASQNRGMNSPLHF. The CDR3 DNA is TGTGCCAGCCAAAACAGGGGGATGAATTCACCCCTCCACTTT.

The rearrangement joins TRBV9 to TRBJ2-3; D is possibly TRBD2 (5 bases). Trimming removed 0 bases at V and 6 bases at J, with 14 bases between. Germline V CDR1 and CDR2: SGDLS, YYNGEE. This CDR3 is 15 amino acids long. The CDR3 coding sequence is TGTGCCAGCAGCGTAGGGCTAGAGGGTTGGGATACGCAGTATTTT. This encodes CASSVGLEGWDTQYF.

The rearrangement links TRBV18 to TRBJ1-1, with TRBD1 identical over 7 bases. V dropped 0 bases and J dropped 4; count of bases not matched to a gene: 5. The CDR3 runs to 15 residues. From germline, CDR1 is KGHSH and CDR2 LQKENI. The CDR3 DNA reads TGTGCCAGCTCACCACCAACAGGGGCGGTCACTGAAGCTTTCTTT. Translated, it gives CASSPPTGAVTEAFF.

The chain joins TRBV6-5 to TRBJ1-2; TRBD1 aligns across 7 bases. The germline gives CDR1 MNHEY, CDR2 SVGAGI. The V gene end was trimmed by 6 bases and the J gene end by 5 bases; junction bases not matched to a gene: 9. This CDR3 comprises 14 residues. DNA of the CDR3: TGTGCCAGCAGGGCCTCGGAGGGGGCTTATGGCTACACCTTC. Translating it yields CASRASEGAYGYTF.

This rearrangement joins TRBV27 to TRBJ2-1; D unclear. Looked up from germline, CDR1 is MNHEY and CDR2 is SMNVEV (reference sequence). This CDR3 contains 15 residues. Trimming took 6 bases from V and 0 from J, leaving 12 bases between them. The CDR3 spells CASRVTRTSYNEQFF. The CDR3 DNA is TGTGCCAGCAGGGTAACTCGAACCTCCTACAATGAGCAGTTCTTC.

This rearrangement joins TRBV6-5 to TRBJ1-2; 7 bases are a match to TRBD1. The trim removed 6 bases at V and 1 base at J, leaving 5 bases unmatched. Germline V CDR1 and CDR2: MNHEY, SVGAGI. There are 14 residues in the CDR3. CDR3 DNA sequence: TGTGCCAGCAGCCCGACAGGGAATAACTATGGCTACACCTTC. This encodes CASSPTGNNYGYTF.

The chain employs TRBV11-3 and TRBJ2-1; D perhaps matches TRBD2 (7 bases). CDR1 is SGHNT, CDR2 YENEEA, per germline. The CDR3 length is 14 residues. V dropped 0 bases and J dropped 10 bases, with 13 bases sitting between them. This chain's CDR3 is CASSLDRGADEQFF. CDR3 nucleotides: TGTGCCAGCAGCTTAGATCGGGGGGCAGACGAGCAGTTCTTC.